This TCR beta chain appears in the sequencing data of a study of post-analysis software for immune sequencing data. As regards this clonotype: Antigen: not known.

This CDR3 is 13 amino acids long. Germline V lookup: CDR1 SGHRS, CDR2 YFSETQ. V shed 7 bases and J shed 2 bases, with 12 bases lying between them. Libraries were made from TCR beta cDNA, and they carried unique molecular identifiers. One entry per CDR3 protein results from TCRdb running MiXCR on the PCR reads. The top ten hold about 8% of the sample, which has about 430,000 distinct CDR3 sequences, 35% to 45% seen once. General study findings and limits: Patients with multiple sclerosis recorded significantly lower normalized Chao1 diversity than controls, the study found. TRBV segments more frequent in patients than in controls numbered several and included TRBV5-6, TRBV5-1 and TRBV20-1.

The V gene is TRBV5-1, the J gene TRBJ2-5; D might be TRBD1 or TRBD2, each matching 6 bases. The sample comprised blood. This clonotype was sampled from a girl aged 2 to 9 with multiple sclerosis. The CDR3 region is CASQGGSQETQYF. In nucleotides, the CDR3 is TGCGCCAGCCAAGGGGGGTCTCAAGAGACCCAGTACTTC.